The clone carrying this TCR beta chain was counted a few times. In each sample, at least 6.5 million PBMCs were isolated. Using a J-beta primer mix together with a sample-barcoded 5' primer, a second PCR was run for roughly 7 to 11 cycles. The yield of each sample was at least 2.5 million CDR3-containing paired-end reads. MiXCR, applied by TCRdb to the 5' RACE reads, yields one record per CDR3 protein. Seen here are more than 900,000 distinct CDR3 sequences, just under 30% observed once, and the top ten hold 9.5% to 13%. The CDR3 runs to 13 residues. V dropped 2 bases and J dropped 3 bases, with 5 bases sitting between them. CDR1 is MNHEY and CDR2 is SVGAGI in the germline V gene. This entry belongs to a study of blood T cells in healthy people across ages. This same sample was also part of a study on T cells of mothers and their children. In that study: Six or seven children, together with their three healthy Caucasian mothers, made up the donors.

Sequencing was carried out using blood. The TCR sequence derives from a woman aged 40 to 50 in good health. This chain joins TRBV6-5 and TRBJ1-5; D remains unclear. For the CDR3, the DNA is TGTGCCAGCAGTTACGATGCCAATCAGCCCCAGCATTTT. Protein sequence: CASSYDANQPQHF.